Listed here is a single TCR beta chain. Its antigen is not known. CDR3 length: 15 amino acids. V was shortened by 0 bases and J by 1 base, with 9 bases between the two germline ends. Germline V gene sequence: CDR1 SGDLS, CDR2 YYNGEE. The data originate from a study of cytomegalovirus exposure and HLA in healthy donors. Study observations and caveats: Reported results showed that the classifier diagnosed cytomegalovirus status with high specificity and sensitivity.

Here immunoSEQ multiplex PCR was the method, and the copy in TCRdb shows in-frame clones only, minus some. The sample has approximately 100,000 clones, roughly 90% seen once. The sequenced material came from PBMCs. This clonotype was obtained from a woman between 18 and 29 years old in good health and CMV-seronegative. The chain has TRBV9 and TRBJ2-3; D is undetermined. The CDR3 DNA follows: TGTGCCAGCAGCGTAGCTCCCCGCGGCACAGATACGCAGTATTTT. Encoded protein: CASSVAPRGTDTQYF.